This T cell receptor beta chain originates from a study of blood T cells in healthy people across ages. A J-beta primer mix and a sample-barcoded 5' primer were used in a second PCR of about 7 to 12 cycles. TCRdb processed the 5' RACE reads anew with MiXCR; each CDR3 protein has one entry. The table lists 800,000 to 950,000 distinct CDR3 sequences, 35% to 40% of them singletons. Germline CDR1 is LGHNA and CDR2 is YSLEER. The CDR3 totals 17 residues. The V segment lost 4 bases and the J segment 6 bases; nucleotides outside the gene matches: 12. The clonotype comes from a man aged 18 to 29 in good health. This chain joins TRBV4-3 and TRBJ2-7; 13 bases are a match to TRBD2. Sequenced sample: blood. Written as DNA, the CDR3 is TGCGCCAGCAGCCCCGCTACTTTCACTAGCGGGAGGGCCGAGCAGTACTTC. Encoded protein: CASSPATFTSGRAEQYF.